This T cell receptor beta chain was sequenced in a study of T cell repertoires in cytomegalovirus infection. There are 14 residues in the CDR3. Trimming took off 3 bases at V and 8 bases at J, with 13 bases between the two ends. Germline values: CDR1 MDHEN, CDR2 SYDVKM. Note on this clonotype: Its antigen is currently unknown.

Using its own MiXCR run on the reads, TCRdb lists one record per CDR3 protein. The repertoire holds about 140,000 distinct CDR3 sequences, with more than 30% as singletons. Sample: CD8+ T cells from cultured PBMCs, taken from culture after CMV antigen stimulation. The J gene is TRBJ2-2, the V gene TRBV28, with a weak D call TRBD1 (5 bases). The clonotype was recovered from a human donor in good health (CMV status not recorded). Some clones in this sample may be carry-over from other donors' samples. CDR3 residues: CASSFRQITGELFF. The CDR3 nucleotides are TGTGCCAGCAGTTTTAGACAGATTACTGGGGAGCTGTTTTTT. Looking up the rest from reference TRBV28 and TRBJ2-2 gives the full variable domain: DVKVTQSSRYLVKRTGEKVFLECVQDMDHENMFWYRQDPGLGLRLIYFSYDVKMKEKGDIPEGYSVSREKKERFSLILESASTNQTSMYLCASSFRQITGELFFGEGSRLTVL.